This T cell receptor beta chain was found in a study of blood T cell repertoires in COVID-19. Clones were sequenced by immunoSEQ multiplex PCR, and TCRdb holds only the in-frame ones, with some missing. The table has around 42,000 clones, roughly 91% seen once. Sequencing used peripheral blood. The clonotype was recovered from a human donor in a cohort sampled during active COVID-19.

The CDR3 nucleotides are TGCGCCAGCAGTCACCTCCCGGAGGCACCGGGGTTTAGTGAGCAGTTCTTC. This translates into CASSHLPEAPGFSEQFF. This chain connects TRBV10-1 to TRBJ2-1, with D perhaps TRBD2 (5 bases). The V end lost 5 bases, the J end lost 9 bases, and 26 bases lay between the germline ends. The germline CDR1 and CDR2 sequences are WNHNN and SYGVQD (reference sequence). CDR3 length: 17 residues.